Given below is one T cell receptor beta chain in context. What it recognizes is unknown. This CDR3 spans 15 amino acids. Trimming pared 4 bases from V and 6 bases from J, leaving 19 bases between. Per the germline V gene, CDR1 is MDHEN and CDR2 is SYDVKM. This specimen belongs to a study of T cell responses to AZD1222 COVID-19 vaccine. Findings of the study overall: Donors skewed white British and female; clonal diversity was possibly underestimated. Per reports, nearly half of all spike-specific TCRs target regions that are unmutated in variants.

The repertoire was sequenced with immunoSEQ multiplex PCR; TCRdb's copy has only in-frame clones and lacks some. The sample shows some 200,000 clones, more than 80% of them seen only once. The chain has TRBV28 and TRBJ2-7, with a possible D match to TRBD1 (6 bases). This TCR was sampled from an adult in good health. Sequencing was performed on peripheral blood, taken on day 0 of AZD1222 vaccination. DNA of the CDR3: TGTGCCAGCAGTTCCTTCGGGACAAGGGTAGGCGAGCAGTACTTC. This sequence encodes CASSSFGTRVGEQYF.